The source of this T cell receptor (beta chain) is a study of spatial heterogeneity in lung cancer. The sample holds a few counts of this clonotype. The ends were cut back, 7 bases at V and 9 bases at J, with 22 bases in the middle. The length of the CDR3 is 15 residues. Germline-derived CDR1 and CDR2 are LGHDT and YNNKEL (reference sequence). Time point defined: sample taken at primary tumor resection. Donors were roughly 70 untreated early-stage non-small cell lung cancer patients. Using its own MiXCR run on the 5' RACE reads, TCRdb lists one record per CDR3 protein. The sample includes about 7,800 distinct CDR3 sequences, about 9.1% of them seen just once.

This clonotype was obtained from a male donor with early-stage non-small cell lung cancer. The chain links TRBV3-1 to TRBJ2-1; TRBD1 or TRBD2 may be the D gene (5 bases each). Here the sequenced sample was PBMCs, taken at surgery. CDR3 region: CASTGRGLASGEQFF. The CDR3 DNA reads as TGTGCCAGCACCGGAAGGGGCCTCGCCAGCGGTGAGCAGTTCTTC.